The 4 T cell receptor beta chains below were found in one sample sequenced in a study of OX40 agonist ivuxolimab in advanced cancers. The protocol was immunoSEQ multiplex PCR, while the TCRdb copy is restricted to in-frame clones and leaves out a portion. In the table there are roughly 28,000 clones, over 60% of which are singletons. The specimen was CD4+ or CD8+ T cells sorted from blood, collected in a trial of the OX40 agonist ivuxolimab. The origin of the receptors is an adult with an advanced solid tumor such as melanoma, head and neck, liver or kidney cancer.

The V and J genes are TRBV7-6 and TRBJ2-1; TRBD2 matches 8 bases. Germline V gives CDR1 SGHVS, CDR2 FNYEAQ. J lost 8 bases, V lost 0 bases, and 3 bases had no gene match. CDR3 length: 14 residues. The CDR3 sequence is CASSLAGGAYEQFF. As DNA, the CDR3 is TGTGCCAGCAGCTTAGCCGGGGGGGCCTATGAGCAGTTCTTC.

The rearrangement uses TRBV6-1 and TRBJ1-2, with D uncertain. The CDR3 sequence is 11 residues long. The germline V and J ends were trimmed by 6 bases and 7 bases, with 9 bases remaining between them. Germline V CDR1 and CDR2: MNHNS, SASEGT. CDR3: CASSEGSGYTF. The CDR3 nucleotides read TGTGCCAGCAGCGAGGGCAGTGGCTACACCTTC.

The chain employs TRBV5-5 and TRBJ2-1; 8 bases align to TRBD1. The CDR3 has 16 amino acids. Trimming removed 4 bases from V and 3 bases from J; junction bases left unmatched: 9. Germline V CDR1 and CDR2: SGHKS, YYEKEE (reference sequence). This CDR3 reads CASSPGTGDLYNEQFF. The DNA for the CDR3 is TGTGCCAGCAGCCCAGGGACAGGCGACCTCTACAATGAGCAGTTCTTC.

The genes are TRBV10-1 and TRBJ1-1; D remains ambiguous. CDR3 length: 13 amino acids. Deletions cut 0 bases from V and 4 bases from J, with 6 bases between. Per the germline V gene, CDR1 is WNHNN and CDR2 is SYGVQD (reference sequence). In nucleotides, the CDR3 is TGCGCCAGCAGTGAGTCTCTGGGCACTGAAGCTTTCTTT. This encodes CASSESLGTEAFF.